A single sample is the source of the 21 T cell receptor beta chains below, sequenced in a study of cytomegalovirus exposure and HLA in healthy donors. A multiplex PCR was run with 60 Vbeta primers and 13 Jbeta primers. Assay: immunoSEQ multiplex PCR; the TCRdb copy retains only in-frame clones and omits some. Among some 120,000 clones listed, roughly 76% were seen once. The sequenced sample consisted of PBMCs. The receptors come from a woman aged 50 to 65 in good health and CMV-seronegative.

The rearrangement uses TRBV6-6 and TRBJ2-7; TRBD2 matches 8 bases. CDR1 is MNHNY, CDR2 SVGAGI, per germline (reference sequence). The CDR3 is 14 amino acids. V lost 7 bases, J lost 6 bases, and 11 bases stayed unmatched. CDR3 nucleotides: TGTGCCAGCACCCAACGGGGGGGGGAGGGCGAGCAGTACTTC. Translation gives CASTQRGGEGEQYF.

V and J are TRBV18 and TRBJ2-7; D is unclear. Germline assignment: CDR1 KGHSH and CDR2 LQKENI. The V end lost 3 bases, the J end lost 7 bases, and 10 bases lay between the germline ends. This CDR3 contains 12 residues. CDR3 DNA: TGTGCCAGCTCACCCGGAACCAGGGAGCAGTACTTC. Protein sequence: CASSPGTREQYF.

The gene calls are TRBV4-3 and TRBJ2-3, with 10 bases matching TRBD2. With 1 base clipped from V and 3 bases from J, the junction kept 4 bases outside the gene matches. The CDR3 consists of 16 residues. Germline CDR1 and CDR2: LGHNA and YSLEER. The CDR3 DNA is TGCGCCAGCAGCCAAGTCCCTAGCGGGGGAACAGATACGCAGTATTTT. Translation: CASSQVPSGGTDTQYF.

This clone has only a few counts. The V call is TRBV11-2, the J call TRBJ1-2, with 7 positions matching TRBD1. V trimming: 5 bases; J trimming: 7 bases; junction bases outside the gene matches: 10. Germline loops: CDR1 SGHAT, CDR2 FQNNGV. The CDR3 covers 14 residues. The CDR3 sequence: CASSLSQGGAGYTF. CDR3 DNA sequence: TGTGCCAGCAGCCTATCGCAGGGGGGAGCTGGCTACACCTTC.

This chain connects TRBV15 to TRBJ2-7; D possibly corresponds to TRBD1 (5 bases). Germline V gene lookup returns CDR1 LNHNV and CDR2 YYDKDF (reference sequence). The CDR3 contains 13 residues. Trimming took off 3 bases at V and 5 bases at J, with 11 bases between the two ends. The CDR3 spells CATSRGQAHEQYF. The CDR3 DNA follows: TGTGCCACCAGCAGGGGGCAGGCCCACGAGCAGTACTTC. The full variable domain, its missing parts supplied by reference TRBV15 and TRBJ2-7, is DAMVIQNPRYQVTQFGKPVTLSCSQTLNHNVMYWYQQKSSQAPKLLFHYYDKDFNNEADTPDNFQSRRPNTSFCFLDIRSPGLGDTAMYLCATSRGQAHEQYFGPGTRLTVT.

This chain joins TRBV2 and TRBJ2-7; the match to TRBD2 covers 9 bases. V was clipped by 1 base and J by 3 bases; unmatched bases: 7. Germline CDR1 SNHLY, CDR2 FYNNEI. The CDR3 is made up of 16 amino acids. The DNA for the CDR3 is TGTGCCAGCAGTGAAGATAGTAGCGGGAGTTTCTACGAGCAGTACTTC. Amino acid sequence: CASSEDSSGSFYEQYF.

This chain uses TRBV27 with TRBJ2-7, with 12 bases fitting TRBD2. Trimming cost V 2 bases and J 3 bases; bases outside gene matches: 2. CDR1 and CDR2 from the germline V gene are MNHEY and SMNVEV (reference sequence). This CDR3 contains 15 residues. The CDR3 here is CASSLRTSGNYEQYF. CDR3 nucleotide sequence: TGTGCCAGCAGTTTACGGACTAGCGGGAACTACGAGCAGTACTTC.

The chain has TRBV19 and TRBJ2-7; TRBD2 aligns across 13 bases. The germline CDR1 and CDR2 sequences are LNHDA and SQIVND (reference sequence). This CDR3 region has 15 residues. Trimming cost V 3 bases and J 3 bases; bases outside gene matches: 2. CDR3 DNA sequence: TGTGCCAGTAGTATGGGACTAGCGGGAATCTACGAGCAGTACTTC. It encodes CASSMGLAGIYEQYF.

V and J are TRBV10-1 and TRBJ2-7; D remains unclear. Deletions cut 0 bases from V and 4 bases from J, with 4 bases between. This CDR3 is 12 amino acids long. Germline CDR1 is WNHNN and CDR2 is SYGVQD (reference sequence). CDR3 sequence: CASSESSYEQYF. The CDR3 nucleotides are TGCGCCAGCAGTGAGTCTTCTTACGAGCAGTACTTC.

V usage is TRBV7-6 and J usage is TRBJ1-2; tentative D call: TRBD1 (5 bases). Per germline, CDR1 SGHVS and CDR2 FNYEAQ. Trimming removed 4 bases from V and 8 bases from J, with 17 bases in between. The length of the CDR3 is 14 residues. This CDR3 reads CASSSYDLRGGYTF. CDR3 sequence (DNA): TGTGCCAGCAGCTCATATGATCTTCGGGGGGGCTACACCTTC.

This clone was seen a few times. This chain joins TRBV28 and TRBJ1-5; tentatively, D is TRBD1 (6 bases). The V and J ends lost 1 base and 8 bases respectively, with 21 bases between them. Germline V gene lookup returns CDR1 MDHEN and CDR2 SYDVKM. This CDR3 has 17 amino acids. The CDR3 nucleotides are TGTGCCAGCAGTTTATCAGGGGCGACAGGTCGCATAAAGCCCCAGCATTTT. Its translation is CASSLSGATGRIKPQHF.

This clone was detected only once. The V and J genes are TRBV6-5 and TRBJ2-7, with D possibly matching TRBD1 (6 bases). Germline V gene lookup returns CDR1 MNHEY and CDR2 SVGAGI. CDR3 length: 14 residues. The V and J ends lost 3 bases and 5 bases respectively, with 14 bases between them. CDR3 nucleotide sequence: TGTGCCAGCAGTTATCAGGGGCTGAGAAACGAGCAGTACTTC. Translated, it gives CASSYQGLRNEQYF.

This clone was picked up one time. The chain couples TRBV5-4 to TRBJ1-4; 10 bases map to TRBD1. The CDR3 totals 14 residues. Germline V gives CDR1 SGHNT, CDR2 YYREEE (reference sequence). V was pared by 4 bases and J by 7 bases, with 4 bases of the junction left unmatched. This chain's CDR3 is CASSPGQGSEKLFF. DNA for the CDR3: TGTGCCAGCAGCCCGGGACAGGGGTCTGAAAAACTGTTTTTT.

This clone was recorded once. The chain recombines TRBV28 with TRBJ2-1; 10 nucleotides agree with TRBD2. Germline values: CDR1 MDHEN, CDR2 SYDVKM. Trimming cost V 8 bases and J 8 bases; bases outside gene matches: 18. The CDR3 totals 17 residues. In DNA, the CDR3 is TGTGCCAGCGGGACAGCGGGAGGGGTAGGATTGAGGGATGAGCAGTTCTTC. It encodes CASGTAGGVGLRDEQFF.

The chain couples TRBV30 to TRBJ2-7; TRBD2 matches at 14 bases. Unmatched junction bases numbered 0, after V lost 0 bases and J lost 2 bases. This CDR3 spans 15 amino acids. The germline CDR1 and CDR2 sequences are GTSNPN and SVGIG (reference sequence). CDR3 in DNA: TGTGCCTGGAGTGTGGGACTAGCGGGAGCCTACGAGCAGTACTTC. The encoded protein is CAWSVGLAGAYEQYF.

There are a few counts of this clone. The chain couples TRBV7-2 to TRBJ1-1; D might be TRBD1 (5 bases). The CDR3 spans 15 residues. Germline lookup yields CDR1 SGHTA and CDR2 FQGNSA. Trimming pared 4 bases from V and 5 bases from J, leaving 17 bases between. The CDR3: CASSSPMEGPTEAFF. Written as DNA, the CDR3 is TGTGCCAGCAGCTCACCTATGGAGGGACCGACTGAAGCTTTCTTT.

The chain uses TRBV7-9 and TRBJ1-2, with D possibly TRBD1 on 6 matching bases. V lost 1 base, J lost 7 bases, and 10 bases lay in between. The CDR3 has 13 amino acids. CDR1 SEHNR and CDR2 FQNEAQ come from the germline V gene (reference sequence). CDR3 amino acids: CASSLGGGRGYTF. CDR3 nucleotides: TGTGCCAGCAGCTTAGGCGGGGGCCGTGGCTACACCTTC.

The chain joins TRBV30 to TRBJ1-5; possible D gene TRBD1, 5 bases. The CDR3 contains 15 residues. V was cut by 3 bases and J by 6 bases, with 18 bases left in between. Germline V CDR1 and CDR2: GTSNPN, SVGIG (reference sequence). CDR3 residues: CAWRSGQGNGQPQHF. The CDR3 region has the DNA TGTGCCTGGAGGTCTGGGCAGGGAAACGGTCAGCCCCAGCATTTT.

The CDR3 DNA follows: TGTGCCAGTAGTGTGGGACAGAACTATGGCTACACCTTC. Translated, it gives CASSVGQNYGYTF. The chain employs TRBV19 and TRBJ1-2, with TRBD1 identical over 7 bases. Germline V CDR1 and CDR2: LNHDA, SQIVND (reference sequence). The CDR3 has 13 residues. Losses at the gene ends were 5 bases for V and 2 bases for J; bases not matched to a gene: 2.

This clone was found a few times. This chain uses TRBV29-1 with TRBJ2-1, with 11 nucleotides matching TRBD2. The length of the CDR3 is 16 residues. Germline-derived CDR1 and CDR2 are SQVTM and ANQGSEA. Trimming took 4 bases from V and 6 from J; bases not matched to a gene: 11. The CDR3 region is CSVAGTSGTISNEQFF. In nucleotides, the CDR3 is TGCAGCGTTGCAGGGACTAGCGGTACTATCTCCAATGAGCAGTTCTTC.

The chain is built from TRBV5-1 and TRBJ2-7; TRBD1 aligns across 7 bases. The CDR3 consists of 15 residues. Trimming cost V 0 bases and J 7 bases; bases outside gene matches: 10. CDR1 and CDR2 (germline): SGHRS, YFSETQ. DNA for the CDR3: TGCGCCAGCAGCTTGGCCCGGACAGGCTTGAGTGAGCAGTACTTC. Translating gives CASSLARTGLSEQYF.